This T cell receptor beta chain is drawn from a study of cytomegalovirus exposure and HLA in healthy donors. Whole-study results and caveats: According to the study, 150 to 200 TCR beta chains were cytomegalovirus-associated. With high specificity and sensitivity, the classifier reportedly diagnosed cytomegalovirus status. The majority of TCR sequences were rare, yet some public TCRs appeared in many donors. The tendency of first-cohort TCR clusters to co-occur in the 95 to 150 validation repertoires was the finding of a later analysis.

Note on this clone: Its antigen is unidentified.

TCRdb's copy holds only in-frame clones and misses some; the assay was immunoSEQ multiplex PCR. The table lists about 240,000 clones, approximately 84% of them singletons. The material sequenced was PBMCs. This TCR came from a woman in her 30s in good health and CMV-seropositive.

The CDR3 loop reads CASSAAGSGNTIYF. CDR3 bases: TGCGCCAGCTCCGCAGCGGGGTCCGGAAACACCATATATTTT. The chain is built from TRBV5-1 and TRBJ1-3; D ambiguous. V was clipped by 7 bases and J by 4 bases, with 15 bases between them. The germline CDR1 and CDR2 sequences are SGHRS and YFSETQ. The CDR3 is made up of 14 amino acids.